Listed here are 6 T cell receptor beta chains from one sample, sequenced in a study of shared clonotypes between healthy human individuals. TCRdb's copy holds only in-frame clones and misses some; the assay was immunoSEQ multiplex PCR. This table has over a million clones, around three quarters appearing once. The sequenced sample consisted of memory CD4+ T cells from PBMCs. The subset: CD45RA-negative fraction. These receptors originate from a man younger than 35 in good health. Some clones in this sample may be carry-over from other donors' samples.

J is TRBJ1-4 and V is TRBV2, with 9 bases lining up with TRBD1. Per the germline V gene, CDR1 is SNHLY and CDR2 is FYNNEI. This CDR3 comprises 14 residues. The junction had 7 bases not matched to a gene; V was cut back by 6 bases and J by 8 bases. CDR3: CASRPRTGEEKLFF. CDR3 bases: TGTGCCAGCAGACCTCGGACAGGGGAGGAAAAACTGTTTTTT.

This rearrangement joins TRBV4-1 to TRBJ1-3; 9 bases match TRBD1. This CDR3 has 16 amino acids. CDR1 is MGHRA, CDR2 YSYEKL, per germline. The trim removed 1 base at V and 2 bases at J, leaving 3 bases unmatched. The CDR3 nucleotides read TGCGCCAGCAGCCAAGGAGGACAGGGGACTGGAAACACCATATATTTT. Translation: CASSQGGQGTGNTIYF.

This rearrangement joins TRBV7-2 to TRBJ2-3; no clear D. V lost 1 base and J lost 2, with 13 bases in between. The CDR3 spans 16 residues. Per the germline V gene, CDR1 is SGHTA and CDR2 is FQGNSA. The CDR3 protein is CASSLGRAGYTDTQYF. CDR3 sequence (DNA): TGTGCCAGCAGCTTAGGTCGCGCAGGTTACACAGATACGCAGTATTTT.

In its sample, this clone was seen once. The chain has TRBV7-8 and TRBJ2-5; a weak D match, TRBD1 (6 bases). V was trimmed by 5 bases and J by 4 bases, leaving 17 bases between them. Germline-derived CDR1 and CDR2 are SGHVS and FQNEAQ. The CDR3 spans 15 residues. CDR3 amino acids: CASSGNVGAAETQYF. Here the CDR3 DNA reads TGTGCCAGCAGCGGTAATGTGGGGGCAGCAGAGACCCAGTACTTC.

The chain carries TRBV6-6 and TRBJ1-1, with D perhaps TRBD1 (5 bases). CDR3 length equals 13 residues. CDR1 is MNHNY, CDR2 SVGAGI, per germline (reference sequence). Trimming took 4 bases from V and 10 from J, leaving 16 bases between them. The CDR3 sequence is CASSSTSQGRAFF. The CDR3 DNA follows: TGTGCCAGCAGTTCAACGTCGCAGGGTCGAGCTTTCTTT.

J is TRBJ2-7 and V is TRBV15, with 8 bases identical to TRBD2. There are 15 residues in the CDR3. Losses at the gene ends were 1 base for V and 4 bases for J; bases not matched to a gene: 6. The germline V gene encodes CDR1 LNHNV and CDR2 YYDKDF (reference sequence). Here the CDR3 reads CATSRGRTSSYEQYF. For the CDR3, the DNA is TGTGCCACCAGCAGAGGTAGGACTAGCAGTTACGAGCAGTACTTC. The entire variable domain, with the rest obtained from reference TRBV15 and TRBJ2-7, is as follows: DAMVIQNPRYQVTQFGKPVTLSCSQTLNHNVMYWYQQKSSQAPKLLFHYYDKDFNNEADTPDNFQSRRPNTSFCFLDIRSPGLGDTAMYLCATSRGRTSSYEQYFGPGTRLTVT.